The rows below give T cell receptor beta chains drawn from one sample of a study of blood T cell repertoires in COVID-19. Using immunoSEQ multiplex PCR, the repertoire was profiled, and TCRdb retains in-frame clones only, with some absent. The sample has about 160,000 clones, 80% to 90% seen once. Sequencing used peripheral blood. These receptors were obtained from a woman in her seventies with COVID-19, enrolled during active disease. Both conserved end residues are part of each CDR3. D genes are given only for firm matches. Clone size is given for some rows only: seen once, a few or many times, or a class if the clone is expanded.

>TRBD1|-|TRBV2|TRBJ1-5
CASSRQGDQPQHF
TGTGCCAGCAGCAGACAGGGGGACCAGCCCCAGCATTTT
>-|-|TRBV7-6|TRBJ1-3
CASSPQFGSGNTIYF
TGTGCCAGCAGCCCCCAATTCGGTTCAGGAAACACCATATATTTT
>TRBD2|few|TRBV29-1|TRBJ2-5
CWVGGPGGGETQYF
TGCTGGGTTGGGGGACCGGGGGGGGGAGAGACCCAGTACTTC
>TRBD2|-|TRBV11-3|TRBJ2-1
CASSLLAGGRAVDEQFF
TGTGCCAGCAGCTTACTAGCGGGGGGACGGGCCGTCGATGAGCAGTTCTTC
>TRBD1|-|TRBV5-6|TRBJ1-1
CASSWGTGGEAEAFF
TGTGCCAGCAGCTGGGGGACAGGGGGCGAGGCTGAAGCTTTCTTT
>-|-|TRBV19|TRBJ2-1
CASSSTASSYNEQFF
TGTGCCAGTAGTAGCACTGCGAGCTCCTACAATGAGCAGTTCTTC
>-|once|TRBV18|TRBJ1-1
CATLSQRNTEAFF
TGTGCCACCCTGAGCCAGCGGAACACTGAAGCTTTCTTT
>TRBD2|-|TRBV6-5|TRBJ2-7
CASSSGIGQYF
TGTGCCAGCAGTAGCGGGATCGGGCAGTACTTC
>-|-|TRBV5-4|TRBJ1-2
CASSSGSRNYGYTF
TGTGCCAGCAGCTCAGGAAGTAGGAACTATGGCTACACCTTC
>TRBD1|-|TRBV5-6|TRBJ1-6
CASSLEDRGNSPLHF
TGTGCCAGCAGCTTGGAAGACAGGGGTAATTCACCCCTCCACTTT
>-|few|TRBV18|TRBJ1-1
CASSPPGGSEAFF
TGTGCCAGCTCACCACCGGGAGGTTCTGAAGCTTTCTTT
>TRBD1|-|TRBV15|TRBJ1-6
CATSRASGTAYNSPLHF
TGTGCCACCAGCAGAGCCTCCGGGACAGCCTATAATTCACCCCTCCACTTT
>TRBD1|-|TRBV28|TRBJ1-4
CASSSPGTGDEKLFF
TGTGCCAGCAGTTCCCCCGGGACAGGGGATGAAAAACTGTTTTTT
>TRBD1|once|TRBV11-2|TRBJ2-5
CASSLGQGATQYF
TGTGCCAGCAGCTTGGGACAGGGGGCAACCCAGTACTTC
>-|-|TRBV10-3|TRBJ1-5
CAIRSTGNQPQHF
TGTGCCATCAGATCGACTGGCAATCAGCCCCAGCATTTT
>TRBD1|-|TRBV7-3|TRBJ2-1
CASSPKIGTGLNEQFF
TGTGCCAGCAGCCCTAAAATAGGGACAGGGCTAAATGAGCAGTTCTTC
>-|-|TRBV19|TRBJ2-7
CASRSQGKSYEQYF
TGTGCCAGTAGATCCCAGGGGAAGTCCTACGAGCAGTACTTC
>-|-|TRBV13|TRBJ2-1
CASSLVTYNEQFF
TGTGCCAGCAGCTTAGTTACCTACAATGAGCAGTTCTTC
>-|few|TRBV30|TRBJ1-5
CAWSNLAGANQPQHF
TGTGCCTGGAGTAACTTGGCAGGGGCTAATCAGCCCCAGCATTTT
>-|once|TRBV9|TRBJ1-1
CASSFRGGSNTEAFF
TGTGCCAGCAGCTTTCGGGGGGGATCGAACACTGAAGCTTTCTTT
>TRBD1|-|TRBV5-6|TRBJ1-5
CASSRRDRGNQPQHF
TGTGCCAGCAGCAGACGGGACAGGGGCAATCAGCCCCAGCATTTT
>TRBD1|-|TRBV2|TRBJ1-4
CASRVRDRAVDAYEKLFF
TGTGCCAGCAGAGTACGGGACAGGGCTGTTGATGCGTATGAAAAACTGTTTTTT
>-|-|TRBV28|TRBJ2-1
CASSFSDYDNEQFF
TGTGCCAGCAGTTTTTCGGACTACGACAATGAGCAGTTCTTC
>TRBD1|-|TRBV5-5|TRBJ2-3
CASRQGATDTQYF
TGTGCCAGCCGACAGGGGGCAACAGATACGCAGTATTTT
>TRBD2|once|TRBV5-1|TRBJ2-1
CASSVRLAVLYNEQFF
TGCGCCAGCAGCGTCCGACTAGCGGTATTATACAATGAGCAGTTCTTC
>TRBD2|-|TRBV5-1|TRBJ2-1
CASSEASGARGEQFF
TGCGCCAGCAGCGAAGCTAGCGGGGCCCGGGGTGAGCAGTTCTTC
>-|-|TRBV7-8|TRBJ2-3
CASSLGSADTQYF
TGTGCCAGCAGCTTAGGGTCGGCAGATACGCAGTATTTT
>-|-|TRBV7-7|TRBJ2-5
CASNELSTETQYF
TGTGCCAGCAACGAACTTAGTACGGAGACCCAGTACTTC
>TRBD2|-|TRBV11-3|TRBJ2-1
CASSFGLAGGPYNEQFF
TGTGCCAGCAGCTTTGGACTAGCGGGGGGGCCGTACAATGAGCAGTTCTTC
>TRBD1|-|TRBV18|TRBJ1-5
CASSSTGLMDQPQHF
TGTGCCAGCTCGTCGACAGGGTTAATGGATCAGCCCCAGCATTTT
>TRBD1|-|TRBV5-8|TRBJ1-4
CASSLWQGAANEKLFF
TGTGCCAGCAGCCTTTGGCAGGGGGCTGCTAATGAAAAACTGTTTTTT
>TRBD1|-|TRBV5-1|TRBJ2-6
CASSVDRGNSGANVLTF
TGCGCCAGCAGCGTGGACAGGGGGAACTCCGGGGCCAACGTCCTGACTTTC
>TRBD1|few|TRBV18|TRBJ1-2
CASSPGTGGPLANYGYTF
TGTGCCAGCTCACCCGGGACAGGTGGACCTCTAGCTAACTATGGCTACACCTTC
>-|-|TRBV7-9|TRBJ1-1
CASSSTRSLNTEAFF
TGTGCCAGCAGCTCGACCCGGAGCTTGAACACTGAAGCTTTCTTT
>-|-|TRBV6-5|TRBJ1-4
CASDRATNEKLFF
TGTGCCAGCGACAGAGCAACTAATGAAAAACTGTTTTTT
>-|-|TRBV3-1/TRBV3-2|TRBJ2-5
CASSPRQGDQTQYF
TGTGCCAGCAGCCCCAGACAAGGCGACCAGACCCAGTACTTC
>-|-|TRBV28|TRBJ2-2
CASSNPRLTGELFF
TGTGCCAGCTCCAACCCCAGACTCACCGGGGAGCTGTTTTTT
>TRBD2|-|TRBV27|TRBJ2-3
CASSLRTSGGLSTDTQYF
TGTGCCAGCAGTTTAAGGACTAGCGGGGGGCTTAGCACAGATACGCAGTATTTT
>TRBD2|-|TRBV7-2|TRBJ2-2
CASSPPRGGTRELFF
TGTGCCAGCAGCCCCCCCCGTGGGGGGACTAGGGAGCTGTTTTTT
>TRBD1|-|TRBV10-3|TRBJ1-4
CAISNTGGVEKLFF
TGTGCCATCAGCAACACAGGGGGTGTTGAAAAACTGTTTTTT
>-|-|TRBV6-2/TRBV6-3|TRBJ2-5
CASSYPQTSGETQYF
TGTGCCAGCAGTTACCCTCAGACTAGTGGAGAGACCCAGTACTTC
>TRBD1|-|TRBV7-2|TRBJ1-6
CASSPGQGVYSPLHF
TGTGCCAGCAGCCCCGGACAGGGGGTCTACTCACCCCTCCACTTT
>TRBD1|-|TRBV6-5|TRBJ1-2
CASRRTGNYGYTF
TGTGCCAGCAGACGGACAGGGAACTATGGCTACACCTTC
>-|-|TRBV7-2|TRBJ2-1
CASSLLALEQFF
TGTGCCAGCAGTTTACTAGCCCTTGAGCAGTTCTTC
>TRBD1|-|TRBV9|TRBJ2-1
CASSARQGQSYNEQFF
TGTGCCAGCAGCGCACGACAGGGGCAGTCCTACAATGAGCAGTTCTTC